These T cell receptor beta chains were read from a single sample in a study of blood T cell repertoires in COVID-19. This table comes from immunoSEQ multiplex PCR, and its TCRdb copy is limited to in-frame clones, with some not included. This sample has about 150,000 clones, with about 85% found just once. Sequencing was done on a sample of peripheral blood. These receptors all come from a man in his sixties with COVID-19, enrolled during active disease. The CDR3 runs from the conserved cysteine through the conserved F or W. The order of the fields is CDR3 protein, V gene, J gene.

CDR3aa: CASSETGPNEKLFF
v_gene: TRBV25-1
j_gene: TRBJ1-4

CDR3aa: CASSTRTGEGGLTGELFF
v_gene: TRBV3-1/TRBV3-2
j_gene: TRBJ2-2

CDR3aa: CASSLVLRRYTDTQYF
v_gene: TRBV5-1
j_gene: TRBJ2-3

CDR3aa: CASSLKQGVNSPLHF
v_gene: TRBV5-4
j_gene: TRBJ1-6

CDR3aa: CASSLQGRSEAFF
v_gene: TRBV4-3
j_gene: TRBJ1-1

CDR3aa: CASSFGSEGAPYEQYF
v_gene: TRBV7-8
j_gene: TRBJ2-7

CDR3aa: CASSPSTGIMNTEAFF
v_gene: TRBV18
j_gene: TRBJ1-1

CDR3aa: CASSDEGLGGYTF
v_gene: TRBV6-4
j_gene: TRBJ1-2

CDR3aa: CASSRTGDNSPLHF
v_gene: TRBV5-1
j_gene: TRBJ1-6

CDR3aa: CASSVSGQGTDTQYF
v_gene: TRBV9
j_gene: TRBJ2-3

CDR3aa: CASRDSGGPNEKLFF
v_gene: TRBV27
j_gene: TRBJ1-4

CDR3aa: CASSPKLAGGNPNEQFF
v_gene: TRBV5-1
j_gene: TRBJ2-1

CDR3aa: CASSTTGGSYEQYF
v_gene: TRBV5-1
j_gene: TRBJ2-7

CDR3aa: CATSSTTSGGQYF
v_gene: TRBV15
j_gene: TRBJ2-7

CDR3aa: CASSSYLRGNTEAFF
v_gene: TRBV28
j_gene: TRBJ1-1

CDR3aa: CASSRTLAGSSYEQYF
v_gene: TRBV6-6
j_gene: TRBJ2-7

CDR3aa: CASSPSLFAETQYF
v_gene: TRBV18
j_gene: TRBJ2-5

CDR3aa: CASSSGQYTEAFF
v_gene: TRBV19
j_gene: TRBJ1-1

CDR3aa: CAISPAGTEAFF
v_gene: TRBV10-3
j_gene: TRBJ1-1

CDR3aa: CASSILDRNTEAFF
v_gene: TRBV19
j_gene: TRBJ1-1

CDR3aa: CAIRDTGTGPTEAFF
v_gene: TRBV10-3
j_gene: TRBJ1-1

CDR3aa: CASSEQEGSPLHF
v_gene: TRBV10-2
j_gene: TRBJ1-6

CDR3aa: CASSLGVYGYTF
v_gene: TRBV12-3/TRBV12-4
j_gene: TRBJ1-2

CDR3aa: CASSQAPIGDFETQYF
v_gene: TRBV4-1
j_gene: TRBJ2-5

CDR3aa: CASSKPPPGQACYEQYF
v_gene: TRBV21-1
j_gene: TRBJ2-7

CDR3aa: CASSRAGPSGQGRENIQYF
v_gene: TRBV5-1
j_gene: TRBJ2-4

CDR3aa: CASSYSALSFDEQFF
v_gene: TRBV6-5
j_gene: TRBJ2-1

CDR3aa: CASSSRETQYF
v_gene: TRBV11-2
j_gene: TRBJ2-5

CDR3aa: CASSKTQGIQADTQYF
v_gene: TRBV7-6
j_gene: TRBJ2-3

CDR3aa: CASSQEGAYGNQPQHF
v_gene: TRBV4-1
j_gene: TRBJ1-5

CDR3aa: CASSPRGGYNQPQHF
v_gene: TRBV3-1/TRBV3-2
j_gene: TRBJ1-5

CDR3aa: CASSLGGTGTNYGYTF
v_gene: TRBV7-9
j_gene: TRBJ1-2

CDR3aa: CASSQRLAGTDTQYF
v_gene: TRBV3-1/TRBV3-2
j_gene: TRBJ2-3

CDR3aa: CASSIAGTYTQYF
v_gene: TRBV7-2
j_gene: TRBJ2-3

CDR3aa: CATSDPGTSGGYTGELFF
v_gene: TRBV24-1
j_gene: TRBJ2-2

CDR3aa: CASSDLGRGFSGNTIYF
v_gene: TRBV7-9
j_gene: TRBJ1-3

CDR3aa: CASSLSRQGINEKLFF
v_gene: TRBV25-1
j_gene: TRBJ1-4

CDR3aa: CASSEHSGTVYNSPLHF
v_gene: TRBV2
j_gene: TRBJ1-6

CDR3aa: CASSLGHLYEQYF
v_gene: TRBV6-5
j_gene: TRBJ2-7

CDR3aa: CASSLPLAGNNEQFF
v_gene: TRBV7-9
j_gene: TRBJ2-1

CDR3aa: CASSLLPGQGRYFF
v_gene: TRBV19
j_gene: TRBJ1-1

CDR3aa: CSVEDRYARNSYEQYF
v_gene: TRBV29-1
j_gene: TRBJ2-7

CDR3aa: CAQKEREGPSNNEQFF
v_gene: TRBV5-6
j_gene: TRBJ2-1

CDR3aa: CASSPTSTSTDTQYF
v_gene: TRBV19
j_gene: TRBJ2-3

CDR3aa: CASQSRTGWTDTQYF
v_gene: TRBV2
j_gene: TRBJ2-3

CDR3aa: CASSVMEGTEAFF
v_gene: TRBV6-4
j_gene: TRBJ1-1